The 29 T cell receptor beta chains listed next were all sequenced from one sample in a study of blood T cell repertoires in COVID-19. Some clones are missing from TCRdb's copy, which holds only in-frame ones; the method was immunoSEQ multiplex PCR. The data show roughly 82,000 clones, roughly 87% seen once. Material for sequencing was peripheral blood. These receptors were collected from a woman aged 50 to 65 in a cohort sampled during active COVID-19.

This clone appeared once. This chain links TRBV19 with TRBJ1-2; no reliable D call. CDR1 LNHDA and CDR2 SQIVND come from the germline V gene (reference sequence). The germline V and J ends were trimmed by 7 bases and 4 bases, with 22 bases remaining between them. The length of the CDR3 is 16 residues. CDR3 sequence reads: CASTSIESPLGYGYTF. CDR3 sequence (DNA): TGTGCCAGTACTAGTATTGAGAGTCCCCTGGGCTATGGCTACACCTTC.

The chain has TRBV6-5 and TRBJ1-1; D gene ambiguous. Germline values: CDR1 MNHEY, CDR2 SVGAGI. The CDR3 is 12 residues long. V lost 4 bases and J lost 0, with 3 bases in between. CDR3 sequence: CASSSVNTEAFF. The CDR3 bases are TGTGCCAGCAGTTCGGTGAACACTGAAGCTTTCTTT.

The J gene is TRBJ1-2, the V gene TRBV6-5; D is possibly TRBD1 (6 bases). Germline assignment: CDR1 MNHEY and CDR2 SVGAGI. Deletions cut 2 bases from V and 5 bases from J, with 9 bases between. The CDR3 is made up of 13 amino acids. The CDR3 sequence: CASSYGTKYGYTF. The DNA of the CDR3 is TGTGCCAGCAGTTACGGGACAAAGTATGGCTACACCTTC.

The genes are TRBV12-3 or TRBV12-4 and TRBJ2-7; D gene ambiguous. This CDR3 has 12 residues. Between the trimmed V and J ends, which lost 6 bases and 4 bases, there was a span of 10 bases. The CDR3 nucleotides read TGTGCCAGCAGCCGCGCCGGTTACGAGCAGTACTTC. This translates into CASSRAGYEQYF.

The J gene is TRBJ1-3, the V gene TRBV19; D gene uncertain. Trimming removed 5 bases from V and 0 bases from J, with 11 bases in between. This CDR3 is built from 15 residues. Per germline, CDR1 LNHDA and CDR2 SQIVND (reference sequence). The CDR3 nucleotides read TGTGCCAGTAGTTACCAGGCGAGCTCTGGAAACACCATATATTTT. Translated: CASSYQASSGNTIYF.

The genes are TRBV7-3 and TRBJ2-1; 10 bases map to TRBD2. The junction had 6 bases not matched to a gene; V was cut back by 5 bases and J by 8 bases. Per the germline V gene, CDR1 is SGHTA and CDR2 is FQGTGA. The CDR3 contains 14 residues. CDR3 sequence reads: CASSPSGSVDEQFF. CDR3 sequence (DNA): TGTGCCAGCAGCCCTAGCGGGAGTGTGGATGAGCAGTTCTTC.

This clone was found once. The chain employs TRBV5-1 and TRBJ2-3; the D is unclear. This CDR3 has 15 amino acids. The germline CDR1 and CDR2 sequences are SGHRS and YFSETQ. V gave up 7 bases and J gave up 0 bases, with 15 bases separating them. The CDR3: CASAFLMESTDTQYF. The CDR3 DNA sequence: TGCGCCAGCGCATTTCTTATGGAGAGCACAGATACGCAGTATTTT.

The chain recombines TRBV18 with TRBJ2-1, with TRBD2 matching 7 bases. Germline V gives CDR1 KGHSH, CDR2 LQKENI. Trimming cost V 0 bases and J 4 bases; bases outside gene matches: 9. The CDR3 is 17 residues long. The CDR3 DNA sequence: TGTGCCAGCTCACCACCGAACAGCGGGAAAGGGTACAATGAGCAGTTCTTC. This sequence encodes CASSPPNSGKGYNEQFF.

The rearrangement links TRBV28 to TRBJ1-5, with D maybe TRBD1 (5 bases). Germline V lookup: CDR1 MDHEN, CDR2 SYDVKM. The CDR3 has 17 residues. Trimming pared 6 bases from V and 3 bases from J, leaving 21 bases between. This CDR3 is CASSPDIPRGTNQPQHF. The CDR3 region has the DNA TGTGCCAGCAGCCCGGACATACCCCGGGGGACCAATCAGCCCCAGCATTTT.

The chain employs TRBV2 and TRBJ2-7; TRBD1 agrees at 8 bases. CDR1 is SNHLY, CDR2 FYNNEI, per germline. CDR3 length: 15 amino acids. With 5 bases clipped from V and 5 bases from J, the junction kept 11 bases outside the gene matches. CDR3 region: CASSRDRGINNEQYF. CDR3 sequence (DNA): TGTGCCAGCAGTCGTGACAGGGGCATCAACAACGAGCAGTACTTC.

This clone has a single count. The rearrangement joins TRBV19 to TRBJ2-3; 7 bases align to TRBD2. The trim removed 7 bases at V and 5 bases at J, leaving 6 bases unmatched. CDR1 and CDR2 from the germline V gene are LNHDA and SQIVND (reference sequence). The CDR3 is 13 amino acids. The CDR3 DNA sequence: TGTGCCAGTAACTTGGGGGGGGGAGATACGCAGTATTTT. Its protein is CASNLGGGDTQYF.

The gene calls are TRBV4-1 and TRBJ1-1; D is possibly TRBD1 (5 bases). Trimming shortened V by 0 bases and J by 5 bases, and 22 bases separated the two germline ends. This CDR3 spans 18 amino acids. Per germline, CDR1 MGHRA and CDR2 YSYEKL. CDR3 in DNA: TGCGCCAGCAGCCAAGAAAGGACCCTGGCGGGGGGGAGAACTGAAGCTTTCTTT. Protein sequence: CASSQERTLAGGRTEAFF.

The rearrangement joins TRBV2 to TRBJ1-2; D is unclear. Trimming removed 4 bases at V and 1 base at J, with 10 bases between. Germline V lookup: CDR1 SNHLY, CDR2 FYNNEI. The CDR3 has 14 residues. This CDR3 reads CASSARGDNYGYTF. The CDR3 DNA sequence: TGTGCCAGCAGTGCCCGCGGGGATAACTATGGCTACACCTTC.

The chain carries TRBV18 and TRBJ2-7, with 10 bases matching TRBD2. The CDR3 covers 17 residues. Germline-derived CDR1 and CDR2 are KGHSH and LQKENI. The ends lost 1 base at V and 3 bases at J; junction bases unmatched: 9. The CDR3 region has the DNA TGTGCCAGCTCACCACAGGGAGCGGGAGGGCCAAGCTACGAGCAGTACTTC. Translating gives CASSPQGAGGPSYEQYF.

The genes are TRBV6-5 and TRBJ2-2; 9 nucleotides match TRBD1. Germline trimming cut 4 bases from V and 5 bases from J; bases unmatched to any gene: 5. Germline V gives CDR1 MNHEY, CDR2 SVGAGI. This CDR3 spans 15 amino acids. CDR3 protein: CASSSRTGATGELFF. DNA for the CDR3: TGTGCCAGCAGTTCCAGGACAGGGGCAACCGGGGAGCTGTTTTTT.

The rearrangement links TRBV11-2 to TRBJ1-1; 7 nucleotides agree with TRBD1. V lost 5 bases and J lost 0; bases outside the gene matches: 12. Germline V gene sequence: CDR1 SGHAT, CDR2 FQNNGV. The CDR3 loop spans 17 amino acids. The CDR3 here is CASSTPHTGALNTEAFF. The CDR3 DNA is TGTGCCAGCAGCACCCCACATACAGGGGCCCTGAACACTGAAGCTTTCTTT.

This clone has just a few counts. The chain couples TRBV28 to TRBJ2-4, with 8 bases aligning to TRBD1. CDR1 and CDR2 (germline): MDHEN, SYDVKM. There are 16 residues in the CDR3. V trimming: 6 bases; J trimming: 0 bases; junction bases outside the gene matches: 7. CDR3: CASSSGGSLAKNIQYF. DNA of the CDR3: TGTGCCAGCAGCTCAGGGGGCTCTCTAGCCAAAAACATTCAGTACTTC.

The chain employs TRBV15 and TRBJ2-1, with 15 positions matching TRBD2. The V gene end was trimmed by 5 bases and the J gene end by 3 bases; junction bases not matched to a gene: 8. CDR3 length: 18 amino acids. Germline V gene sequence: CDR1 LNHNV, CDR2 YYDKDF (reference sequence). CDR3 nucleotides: TGTGCCACCAGCTTCGGACTAGCGGGAGGGCCAATCTACAATGAGCAGTTCTTC. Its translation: CATSFGLAGGPIYNEQFF.

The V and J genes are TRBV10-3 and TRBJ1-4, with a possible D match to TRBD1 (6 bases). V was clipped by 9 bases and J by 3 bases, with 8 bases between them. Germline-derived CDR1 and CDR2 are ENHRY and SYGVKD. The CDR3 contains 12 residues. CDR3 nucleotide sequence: TGTGCCATACAGGGTCCTAATGAAAAACTGTTTTTT. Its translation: CAIQGPNEKLFF.

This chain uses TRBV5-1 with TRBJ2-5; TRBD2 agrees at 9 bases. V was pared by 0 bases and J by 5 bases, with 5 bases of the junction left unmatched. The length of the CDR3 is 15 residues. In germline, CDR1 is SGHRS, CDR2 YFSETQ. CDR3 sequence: CASSLGLAGEETQYF. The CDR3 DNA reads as TGCGCCAGCAGCTTGGGGTTAGCGGGGGAGGAGACCCAGTACTTC. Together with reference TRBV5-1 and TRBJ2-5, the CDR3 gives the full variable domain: KAGVTQTPRYLIKTRGQQVTLSCSPISGHRSVSWYQQTPGQGLQFLFEYFSETQRNKGNFPGRFSGRQFSNSRSEMNVSTLELGDSALYLCASSLGLAGEETQYFGPGTRLLVL.

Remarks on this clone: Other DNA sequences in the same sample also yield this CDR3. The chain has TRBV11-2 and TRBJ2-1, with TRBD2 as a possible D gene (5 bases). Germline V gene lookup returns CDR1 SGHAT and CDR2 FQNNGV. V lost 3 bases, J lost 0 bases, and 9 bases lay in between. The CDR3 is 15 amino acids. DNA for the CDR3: TGTGCCAGCAGCTTGGGCGGGTCCTCCTACAATGAGCAGTTCTTC. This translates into CASSLGGSSYNEQFF.

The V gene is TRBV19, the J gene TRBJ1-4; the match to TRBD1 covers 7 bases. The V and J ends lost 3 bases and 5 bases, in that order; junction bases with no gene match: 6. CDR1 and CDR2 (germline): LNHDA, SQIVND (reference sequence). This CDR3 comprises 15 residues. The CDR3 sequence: CASSMPQGGNEKLFF. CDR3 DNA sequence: TGTGCCAGTAGTATGCCCCAGGGGGGCAATGAAAAACTGTTTTTT.

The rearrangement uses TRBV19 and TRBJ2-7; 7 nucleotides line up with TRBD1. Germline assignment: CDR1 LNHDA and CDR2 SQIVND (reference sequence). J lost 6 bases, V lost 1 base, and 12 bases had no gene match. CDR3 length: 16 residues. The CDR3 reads CASSIVGGQIPREQYF. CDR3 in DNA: TGTGCCAGTAGTATAGTAGGGGGACAGATCCCTCGCGAGCAGTACTTC.

CDR3 region: CSYSGLANNEQFF. CDR3 DNA: TGCAGTTATTCGGGACTAGCCAACAATGAGCAGTTCTTC. The chain couples TRBV29-1 to TRBJ2-1; 9 positions agree with TRBD2. Germline V CDR1 and CDR2: SQVTM, ANQGSEA. The CDR3 length is 13 residues.

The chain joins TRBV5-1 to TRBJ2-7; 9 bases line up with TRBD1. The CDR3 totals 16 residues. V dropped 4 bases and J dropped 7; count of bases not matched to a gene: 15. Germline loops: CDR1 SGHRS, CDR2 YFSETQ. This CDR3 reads CASSPGQGMFLGEQYF. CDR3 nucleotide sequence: TGCGCCAGCAGCCCCGGACAGGGGATGTTCTTGGGTGAGCAGTACTTC.

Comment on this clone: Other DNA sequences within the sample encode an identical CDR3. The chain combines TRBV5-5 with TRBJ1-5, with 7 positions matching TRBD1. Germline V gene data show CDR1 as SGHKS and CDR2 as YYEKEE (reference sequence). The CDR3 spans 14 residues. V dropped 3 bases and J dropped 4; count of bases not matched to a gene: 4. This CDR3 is CASSSGQLNQPQHF. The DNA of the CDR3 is TGTGCCAGCAGCTCGGGACAGCTAAATCAGCCCCAGCATTTT.

For the CDR3, the DNA is TGTGCCAGCAGTTCTCTCTCAGACTCAGCCCGAACCTACAATGAGCAGTTCTTC. It translates to CASSSLSDSARTYNEQFF. V usage is TRBV28 and J usage is TRBJ2-1; D remains unclear. This CDR3 region has 18 residues. V shed 4 bases and J shed 2 bases, with 21 bases lying between them. The germline CDR1 and CDR2 sequences are MDHEN and SYDVKM.

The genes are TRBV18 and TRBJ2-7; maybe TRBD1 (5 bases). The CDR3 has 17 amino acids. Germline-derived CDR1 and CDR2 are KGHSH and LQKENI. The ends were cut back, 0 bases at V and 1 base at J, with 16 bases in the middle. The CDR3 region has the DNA TGTGCCAGCTCACCACCAGTAACAGGTTTTACATCCTACGAGCAGTACTTC. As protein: CASSPPVTGFTSYEQYF.

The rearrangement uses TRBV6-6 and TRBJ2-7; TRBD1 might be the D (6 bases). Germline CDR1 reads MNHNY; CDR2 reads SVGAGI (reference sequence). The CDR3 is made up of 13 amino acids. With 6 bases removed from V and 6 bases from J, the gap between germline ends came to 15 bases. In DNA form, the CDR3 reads TGTGCCAGCAGATTACAGGGTACAGGCGAGCAGTACTTC. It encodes CASRLQGTGEQYF.